Each of the 9 T cell receptor beta chains below was sequenced from the same sample in a study of blood T cell repertoires in COVID-19. This table comes from immunoSEQ multiplex PCR, and its TCRdb copy is limited to in-frame clones, with some not included. The sample lists 95,000 to 100,000 clones; roughly 85% were seen once. The sequenced sample was peripheral blood. The receptors come from a woman aged 70-85 years with active or convalescent COVID-19.

The chain combines TRBV5-8 with TRBJ1-6; weak D call: TRBD1 (6 bases). CDR3 length equals 15 residues. Per the germline V gene, CDR1 is SGHTS and CDR2 is YDEGEE. Between the trimmed V and J ends, which lost 4 bases and 9 bases, there was a span of 17 bases. The CDR3 coding sequence is TGTGCCAGCAGCGGACGACAGGCCTGGGGTTCACCCCTCCACTTT. Protein sequence: CASSGRQAWGSPLHF.

The chain carries TRBV9 and TRBJ2-7; TRBD1 matches 8 bases. CDR3 length: 14 amino acids. Germline CDR1 is SGDLS and CDR2 is YYNGEE. The junction had 8 bases not matched to a gene; V was cut back by 3 bases and J by 6 bases. The CDR3: CASSATGQGSEQYF. The CDR3 nucleotides are TGTGCCAGCAGCGCAACCGGACAGGGAAGCGAGCAGTACTTC.

The chain carries TRBV4-2 and TRBJ2-5, with 11 bases that match TRBD2. The V and J ends lost 0 bases and 3 bases, in that order; junction bases with no gene match: 9. Germline V gives CDR1 LGHNA, CDR2 YNFKEQ. The CDR3 runs to 18 residues. Written as DNA, the CDR3 is TGTGCCAGCAGCCAAGATCTACTAGCGGGGGCCAACAAAGAGACCCAGTACTTC. This codes for CASSQDLLAGANKETQYF.

This clone appeared once. CDR3 in DNA: TGTGCCAGTAGTATGAGACAGGTCGGAAACACCATATATTTT. The encoded protein is CASSMRQVGNTIYF. The genes are TRBV19 and TRBJ1-3; D may be TRBD1 (6 bases). Germline values: CDR1 LNHDA, CDR2 SQIVND (reference sequence). This CDR3 has 14 amino acids. Trimming took off 3 bases at V and 4 bases at J, with 10 bases between the two ends.

The chain carries TRBV18 and TRBJ2-7; D is perhaps TRBD2 (5 bases). This CDR3 comprises 14 residues. The ends were cut back, 2 bases at V and 0 bases at J, with 8 bases in the middle. Germline-derived CDR1 and CDR2 are KGHSH and LQKENI. The chain's CDR3 is CASSPGGFSYEQYF. The DNA of the CDR3 is TGTGCCAGCTCACCAGGAGGATTCTCCTACGAGCAGTACTTC.

The rearrangement links TRBV23-1 to TRBJ1-6; D call uncertain. TRBV23-1 is an open reading frame, and its role is uncertain. V was clipped by 6 bases and J by 9 bases, with 15 bases between them. The CDR3 extends over 14 amino acids. CDR3 protein: CASSAGSGGSPLHF. Written as DNA, the CDR3 is TGCGCCAGCAGCGCCGGGTCAGGAGGTTCACCCCTCCACTTT.

This sequence joins TRBV19 and TRBJ2-5, with TRBD2 matching over 14 bases. Germline CDR1 reads LNHDA; CDR2 reads SQIVND (reference sequence). The V and J ends lost 5 bases and 5 bases, in that order; junction bases with no gene match: 7. This CDR3 contains 16 residues. This CDR3 reads CASSLRLAGGQETQYF. The CDR3, as DNA: TGTGCCAGTAGTCTGCGACTAGCGGGGGGGCAGGAGACCCAGTACTTC.

The V call is TRBV19, the J call TRBJ1-3, with D possibly being TRBD1 (6 bases). CDR3 length equals 17 residues. Germline CDR1 reads LNHDA; CDR2 reads SQIVND (reference sequence). The germline V and J ends were trimmed by 6 bases and 3 bases, with 21 bases remaining between them. The CDR3, as DNA: TGTGCCAGTAGCCCCCTCCAAGTGACAGGCTTTGGAAACACCATATATTTT. It codes for CASSPLQVTGFGNTIYF.

The rearrangement joins TRBV7-2 to TRBJ1-1, with 8 bases aligning to TRBD1. The CDR3 length is 14 residues. Trimming at V came to 4 bases and at J to 1 base, leaving 2 bases not matched to a gene. Looked up from germline, CDR1 is SGHTA and CDR2 is FQGNSA. The CDR3 spells CASSSGTGNTEAFF. The CDR3 DNA is TGTGCCAGCAGCTCTGGGACAGGGAACACTGAAGCTTTCTTT.